These T cell receptor beta chains were read from a single sample in a study of Graves' ophthalmopathy and Graves' hyperthyroidism. One entry per CDR3 protein results from TCRdb running MiXCR on the multiplex PCR reads. The repertoire holds about 48,000 distinct CDR3 sequences, with less than 65% as singletons. The sample taken for sequencing was peripheral blood. The receptors here all came from an adult man with Graves' ophthalmopathy. Both conserved end residues are part of each CDR3. A D gene is named only where the DNA matches it firmly. Some rows have no size entry. The others give once, few or many, or a class for an expanded clone.

d_gene	j_gene	abundance	v_gene	CDR3aa	CDR3nt
.	TRBJ1-2	.	TRBV7-9	CASSLGGGTRNGYTF	TGTGCCAGCAGCTTGGGGGGAGGGACACGGAATGGCTACACCTTC
.	TRBJ1-3	many	TRBV6-6	CASSYGPENTIYF	TGTGCCAGCAGTTACGGCCCTGAGAACACCATATATTTT
TRBD2	TRBJ2-7	many	TRBV2	CASSDGTSGRSYEQYF	TGTGCCAGCAGTGACGGGACTAGCGGGAGGAGCTACGAGCAGTACTTC
TRBD2	TRBJ2-1	few	TRBV19	CASSMSGRSQGQFF	TGTGCCAGTAGTATGAGCGGGAGGTCCCAAGGGCAGTTCTTC
TRBD1	TRBJ1-1	.	TRBV18	CASSPSVQGAIRAFF	TGTGCCAGCTCACCAAGTGTCCAGGGGGCGATTAGAGCTTTCTTT
.	TRBJ2-7	medium-sized	TRBV12-3/TRBV12-4	CASSFVSYEQYF	TGTGCCAGCAGTTTTGTCTCCTACGAGCAGTACTTC
TRBD1	TRBJ2-7	.	TRBV20-1	CSARNQQGANGEQYF	TGCAGTGCCAGAAATCAACAGGGGGCGAACGGCGAGCAGTACTTC
TRBD1	TRBJ2-1	many	TRBV4-1	CASSHGQGPYNEQFF	TGCGCCAGCAGCCATGGACAGGGCCCCTACAATGAGCAGTTCTTC
.	TRBJ2-5	few	TRBV3-1	CASSGRAARGGPKETQYF	TGTGCCAGCAGCGGCCGGGCTGCTAGGGGAGGCCCCAAAGAGACCCAGTACTTC
.	TRBJ1-5	many	TRBV19	CASSTGGNSNQPQHF	TGTGCCAGTAGCACCGGAGGGAATAGCAATCAGCCCCAGCATTTT
.	TRBJ1-5	.	TRBV13	CASSYESGSNEPQHF	TGTGCCAGCAGCTATGAATCGGGGAGCAATGAGCCCCAGCATTTT
TRBD2	TRBJ2-5	many	TRBV5-1	CASSLGSGGEETQYF	TGCGCCAGCAGCTTGGGCAGCGGGGGGGAAGAGACCCAGTACTTC
TRBD1	TRBJ1-1	.	TRBV20-1	CSAIGQGAEAFF	TGCAGTGCTATCGGACAGGGGGCTGAAGCTTTCTTT
TRBD1	TRBJ2-5	.	TRBV9	CTSSVGGQGRETQYF	TGTACCAGCAGCGTTGGTGGACAGGGGAGGGAGACCCAGTACTTC
TRBD1	TRBJ2-1	.	TRBV24-1	CATSAPGTDYNEQFF	TGTGCCACCTCCGCCCCCGGGACAGATTACAATGAGCAGTTCTTC
.	TRBJ2-1	.	TRBV20-1	CSAFDWSSYNEHFF	TGCAGTGCTTTTGACTGGAGCTCCTACAATGAGCATTTCTTC
.	TRBJ1-5	.	TRBV25-1	CASSENGELNQPQHF	TGTGCCAGCAGTGAGAACGGAGAACTGAATCAGCCCCAGCATTTT
TRBD2	TRBJ2-7	.	TRBV30	CAWSEAAGLGDEQYF	TGTGCCTGGAGTGAGGCCGCGGGACTAGGAGACGAGCAGTACTTC
TRBD2	TRBJ2-1	.	TRBV2	CASSGILAGAKEQFF	TGTGCTAGCAGTGGAATTCTAGCGGGGGCAAAAGAGCAGTTCTTC
.	TRBJ2-2	.	TRBV18	CASSPLPKYTGELFF	TGTGCCAGCTCACCACTCCCCAAGTACACCGGGGAGCTGTTTTTT
TRBD2	TRBJ2-5	many	TRBV4-1	CASSRFGAGGGETQYF	TGCGCCAGCAGCCGCTTCGGGGCGGGGGGCGGGGAGACCCAGTACTTC
.	TRBJ1-2	.	TRBV11-2	CASSPGLAEGYGYTF	TGTGCCAGCAGCCCAGGACTAGCGGAGGGCTATGGCTACACCTTC
.	TRBJ2-3	.	TRBV5-6	CASSFNPAVRDTQYF	TGTGCCAGCAGCTTTAATCCGGCGGTTAGGGATACGCAGTATTTT
.	TRBJ1-2	.	TRBV5-1	CASSSGANGGYTF	TGCGCCAGCAGCTCGGGAGCAAATGGTGGCTACACCTTC
.	TRBJ2-5	many	TRBV28	CASSSETQYF	TGTGCCAGCAGTTCCGAAACCCAGTACTTC
TRBD1	TRBJ2-3	.	TRBV20-1	CSAGDRGSDTQYF	TGCAGTGCAGGGGACAGGGGCTCAGATACGCAGTATTTT
.	TRBJ1-3	.	TRBV29-1	CSPSVTSSGNTIYF	TGCAGCCCCTCCGTTACTTCCTCTGGAAACACCATATATTTT
.	TRBJ2-7	few	TRBV7-3	CASSDNEQYF	TGTGCCAGCAGTGACAATGAGCAGTACTTC
TRBD2	TRBJ2-5	medium-sized	TRBV24-1	CATSPGLAGAETQYF	TGTGCCACCAGCCCGGGACTAGCGGGGGCAGAGACCCAGTACTTC
.	TRBJ2-2	many	TRBV11-3	CASSTGPTGELFF	TGTGCCAGCAGCACTGGACCTACCGGGGAGCTGTTTTTT
TRBD2	TRBJ2-7	many	TRBV20-1	CSARGGLVYEQYF	TGCAGTGCTAGGGGGGGACTAGTCTACGAGCAGTACTTC
.	TRBJ2-7	many	TRBV9	CASSVGGANSYEQYF	TGTGCCAGCAGCGTAGGGGGGGCGAACTCCTACGAGCAGTACTTC
TRBD1	TRBJ1-3	many	TRBV20-1	CSARTGFSGNTIYF	TGCAGTGCTCGGACAGGGTTCTCTGGAAACACCATATATTTT
TRBD1	TRBJ1-6	.	TRBV20-1	CSARRDRKSSYNSPLHF	TGCAGTGCTAGACGGGACAGAAAAAGCTCCTATAATTCACCCCTCCACTTT
.	TRBJ2-2	few	TRBV7-3	CASSAITGELFF	TGTGCCAGCAGCGCGATAACCGGGGAGCTGTTTTTT
TRBD2	TRBJ2-1	.	TRBV7-8	CASSLSSGRREQFF	TGTGCCAGCAGCTTATCCAGCGGGAGGCGTGAGCAGTTCTTC